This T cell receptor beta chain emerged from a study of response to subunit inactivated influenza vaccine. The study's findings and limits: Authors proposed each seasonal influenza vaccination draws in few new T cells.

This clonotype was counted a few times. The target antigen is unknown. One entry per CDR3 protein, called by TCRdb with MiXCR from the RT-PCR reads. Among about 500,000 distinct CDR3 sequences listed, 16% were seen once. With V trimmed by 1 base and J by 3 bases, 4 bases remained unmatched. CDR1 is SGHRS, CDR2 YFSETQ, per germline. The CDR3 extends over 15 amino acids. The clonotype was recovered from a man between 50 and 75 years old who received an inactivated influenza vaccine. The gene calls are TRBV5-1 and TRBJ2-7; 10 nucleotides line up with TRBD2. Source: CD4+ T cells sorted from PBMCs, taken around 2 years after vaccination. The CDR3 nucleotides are TGCGCCAGCAGCTTGCTAGCGGGAGCTGGCTACGAGCAGTACTTC. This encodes CASSLLAGAGYEQYF.